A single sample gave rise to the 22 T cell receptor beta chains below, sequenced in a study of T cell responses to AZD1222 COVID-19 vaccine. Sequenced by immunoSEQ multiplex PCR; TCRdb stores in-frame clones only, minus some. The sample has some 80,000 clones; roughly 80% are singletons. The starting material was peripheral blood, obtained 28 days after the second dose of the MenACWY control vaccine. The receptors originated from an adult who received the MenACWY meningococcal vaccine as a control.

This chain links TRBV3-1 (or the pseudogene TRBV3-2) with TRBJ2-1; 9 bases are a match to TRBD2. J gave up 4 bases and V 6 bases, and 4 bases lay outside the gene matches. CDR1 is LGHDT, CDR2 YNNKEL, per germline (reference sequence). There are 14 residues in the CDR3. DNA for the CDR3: TGTGCCAGCAGTCATAGCGGGGGATACAATGAGCAGTTCTTC. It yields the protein CASSHSGGYNEQFF.

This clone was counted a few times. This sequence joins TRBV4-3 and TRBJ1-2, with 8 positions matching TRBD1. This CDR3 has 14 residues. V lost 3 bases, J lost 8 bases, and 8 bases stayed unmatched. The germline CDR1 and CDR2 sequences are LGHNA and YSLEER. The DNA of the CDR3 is TGCGCCAGCAGCCATAGTGAGACAGGGGCCGGCTACACCTTC. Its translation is CASSHSETGAGYTF.

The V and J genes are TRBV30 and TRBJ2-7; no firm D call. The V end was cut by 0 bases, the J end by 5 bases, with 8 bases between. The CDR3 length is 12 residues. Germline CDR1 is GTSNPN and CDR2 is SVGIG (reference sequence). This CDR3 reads CAWSVNFHEQYF. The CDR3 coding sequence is TGTGCCTGGAGTGTAAATTTCCACGAGCAGTACTTC. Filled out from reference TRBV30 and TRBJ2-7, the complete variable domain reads SQTIHQWPATLVQPVGSPLSLECTVEGTSNPNLYWYRQAAGRGLQLLFYSVGIGQISSEVPQNLSASRPQDRQFILSSKKLLLSDSGFYLCAWSVNFHEQYFGPGTRLTVT.

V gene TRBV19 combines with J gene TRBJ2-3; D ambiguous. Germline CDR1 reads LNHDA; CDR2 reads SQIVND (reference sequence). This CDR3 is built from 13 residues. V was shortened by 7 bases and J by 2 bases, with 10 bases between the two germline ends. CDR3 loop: CASTDGPTDTQYF. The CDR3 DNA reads TGTGCCAGTACGGACGGACCCACAGATACGCAGTATTTT. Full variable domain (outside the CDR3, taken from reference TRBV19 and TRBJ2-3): DGGITQSPKYLFRKEGQNVTLSCEQNLNHDAMYWYRQDPGQGLRLIYYSQIVNDFQKGDIAEGYSVSREKKESFPLTVTSAQKNPTAFYLCASTDGPTDTQYFGPGTRLTVL.

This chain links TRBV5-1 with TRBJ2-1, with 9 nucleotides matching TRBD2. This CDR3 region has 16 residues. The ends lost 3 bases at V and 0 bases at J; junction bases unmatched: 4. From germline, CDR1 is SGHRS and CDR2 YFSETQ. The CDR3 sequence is CASSSGLASSYNEQFF. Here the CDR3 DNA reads TGCGCCAGCAGCTCAGGACTAGCGAGCTCCTACAATGAGCAGTTCTTC.

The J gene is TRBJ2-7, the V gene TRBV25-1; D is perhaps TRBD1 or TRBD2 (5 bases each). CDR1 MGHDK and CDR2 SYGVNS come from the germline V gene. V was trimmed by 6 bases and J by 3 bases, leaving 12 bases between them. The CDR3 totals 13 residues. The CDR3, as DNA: TGTGCCAGCAGCGTGGGACCAGGCTACGAGCAGTACTTC. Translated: CASSVGPGYEQYF.

In DNA form, the CDR3 reads TGTGCCAGCAGCCAAGGGAGAGAGAACACTGAAGCTTTCTTT. Its translation is CASSQGRENTEAFF. The chain is built from TRBV3-1 (or the pseudogene TRBV3-2) and TRBJ1-1; D gene unclear. Germline CDR1 LGHDT, CDR2 YNNKEL (reference sequence). The ends were cut back, 1 base at V and 1 base at J, with 7 bases in the middle. The CDR3 has 14 amino acids.

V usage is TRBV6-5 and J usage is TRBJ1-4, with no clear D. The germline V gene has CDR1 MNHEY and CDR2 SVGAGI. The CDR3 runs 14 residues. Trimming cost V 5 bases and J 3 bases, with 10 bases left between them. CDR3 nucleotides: TGTGCCAGCAGTCCGGCGGGGTCTAATGAAAAACTGTTTTTT. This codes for CASSPAGSNEKLFF.

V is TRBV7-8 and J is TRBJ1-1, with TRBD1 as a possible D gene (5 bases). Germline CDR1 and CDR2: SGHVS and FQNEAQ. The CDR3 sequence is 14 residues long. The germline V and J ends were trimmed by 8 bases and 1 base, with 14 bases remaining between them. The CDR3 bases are TGTGCCAGCTCTTACTCGGGGGGGAACACTGAAGCTTTCTTT. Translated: CASSYSGGNTEAFF. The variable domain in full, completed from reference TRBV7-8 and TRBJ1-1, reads GAGVSQSPRYKVAKRGQDVALRCDPISGHVSLFWYQQALGQGPEFLTYFQNEAQLDKSGLPSDRFFAERPEGSVSTLKIQRTQQEDSAVYLCASSYSGGNTEAFFGQGTRLTVV.

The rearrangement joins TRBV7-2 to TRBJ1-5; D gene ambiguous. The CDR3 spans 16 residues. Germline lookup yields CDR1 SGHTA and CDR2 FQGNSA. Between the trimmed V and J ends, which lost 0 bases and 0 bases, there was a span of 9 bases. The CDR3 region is CASSLAGGYSNQPQHF. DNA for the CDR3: TGTGCCAGCAGCTTAGCGGGAGGGTATAGCAATCAGCCCCAGCATTTT.

Written as DNA, the CDR3 is TGTGCCAGCGGTACTAGCGCCAGTTGGGCATACGAGCAGTACTTC. It specifies CASGTSASWAYEQYF. The chain combines TRBV2 with TRBJ2-7, with 7 bases identical to TRBD2. The V segment lost 8 bases and the J segment 4 bases; nucleotides outside the gene matches: 14. Per the germline V gene, CDR1 is SNHLY and CDR2 is FYNNEI. This CDR3 spans 15 amino acids.

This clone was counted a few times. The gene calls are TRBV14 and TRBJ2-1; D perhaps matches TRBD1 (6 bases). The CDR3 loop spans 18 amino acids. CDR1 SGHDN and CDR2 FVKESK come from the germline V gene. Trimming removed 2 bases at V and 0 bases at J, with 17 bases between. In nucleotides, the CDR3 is TGTGCCAGCAGCCAAAGAGGGAGACAGGCCAGCTCCTACAATGAGCAGTTCTTC. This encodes CASSQRGRQASSYNEQFF.

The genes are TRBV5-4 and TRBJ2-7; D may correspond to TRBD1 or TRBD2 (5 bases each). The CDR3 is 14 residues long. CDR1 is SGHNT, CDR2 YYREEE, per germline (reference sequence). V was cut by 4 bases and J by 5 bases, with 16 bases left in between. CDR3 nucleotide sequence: TGTGCCAGCAGCATGCGAATGGGGGTAGACGAGCAGTACTTC. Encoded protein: CASSMRMGVDEQYF. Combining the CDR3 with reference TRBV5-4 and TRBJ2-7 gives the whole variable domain ETGVTQSPTHLIKTRGQQVTLRCSSQSGHNTVSWYQQALGQGPQFIFQYYREEENGRGNFPPRFSGLQFPNYSSELNVNALELDDSALYLCASSMRMGVDEQYFGPGTRLTVT.

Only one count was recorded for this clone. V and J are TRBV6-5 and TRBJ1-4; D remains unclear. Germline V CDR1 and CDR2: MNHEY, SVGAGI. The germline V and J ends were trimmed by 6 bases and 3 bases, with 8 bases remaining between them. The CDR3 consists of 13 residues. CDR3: CASRARSNEKLFF. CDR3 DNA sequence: TGTGCCAGCAGGGCCAGATCTAATGAAAAACTGTTTTTT.

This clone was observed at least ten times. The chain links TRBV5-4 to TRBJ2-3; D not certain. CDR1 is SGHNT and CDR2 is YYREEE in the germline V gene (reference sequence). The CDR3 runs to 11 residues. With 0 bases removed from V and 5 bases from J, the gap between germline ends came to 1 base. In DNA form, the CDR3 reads TGTGCCAGCAGCTTGGGAGATACGCAGTATTTT. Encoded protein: CASSLGDTQYF.

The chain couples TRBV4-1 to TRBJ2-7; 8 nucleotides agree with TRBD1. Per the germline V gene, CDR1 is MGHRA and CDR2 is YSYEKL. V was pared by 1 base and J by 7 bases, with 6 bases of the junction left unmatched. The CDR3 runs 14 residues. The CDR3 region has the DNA TGCGCCAGCAGCCAAGGGACAGGGCGTGGGGAGCAGTACTTC. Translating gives CASSQGTGRGEQYF.

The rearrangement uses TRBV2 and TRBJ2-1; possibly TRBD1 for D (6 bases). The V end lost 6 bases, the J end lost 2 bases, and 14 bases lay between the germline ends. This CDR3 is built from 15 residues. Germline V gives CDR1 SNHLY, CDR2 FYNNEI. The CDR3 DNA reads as TGTGCCAGCAGGCGACTGGACAGACCCTACAATGAGCAGTTCTTC. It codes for CASRRLDRPYNEQFF.

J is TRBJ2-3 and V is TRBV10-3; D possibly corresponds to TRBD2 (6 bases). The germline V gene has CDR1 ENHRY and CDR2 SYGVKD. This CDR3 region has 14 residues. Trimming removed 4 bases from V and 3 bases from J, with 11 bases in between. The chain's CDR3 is CAISGGVETDTQYF. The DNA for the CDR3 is TGTGCCATCAGTGGGGGGGTCGAAACAGATACGCAGTATTTT.

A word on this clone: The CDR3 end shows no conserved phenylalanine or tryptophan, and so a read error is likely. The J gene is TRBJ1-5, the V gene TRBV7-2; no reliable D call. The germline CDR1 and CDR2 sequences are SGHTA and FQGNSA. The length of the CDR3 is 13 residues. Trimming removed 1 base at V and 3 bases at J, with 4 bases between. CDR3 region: CASSLGNNQPQHL. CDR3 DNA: TGTGCCAGCAGCTTAGGGAACAATCAGCCCCAGCATCTT.

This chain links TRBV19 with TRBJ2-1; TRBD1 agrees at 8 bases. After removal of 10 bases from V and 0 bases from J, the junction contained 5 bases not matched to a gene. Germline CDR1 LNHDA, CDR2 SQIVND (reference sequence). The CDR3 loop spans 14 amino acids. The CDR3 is CATGQGNSYNEQFF. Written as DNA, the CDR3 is TGTGCCACCGGACAGGGAAACTCCTACAATGAGCAGTTCTTC.

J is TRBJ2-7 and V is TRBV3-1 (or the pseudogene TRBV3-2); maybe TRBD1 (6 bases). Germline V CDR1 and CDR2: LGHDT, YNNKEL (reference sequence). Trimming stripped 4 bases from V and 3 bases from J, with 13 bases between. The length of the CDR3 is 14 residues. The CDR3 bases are TGTGCCAGCAGCCCCAGGGGTCTGGACTACGAGCAGTACTTC. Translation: CASSPRGLDYEQYF.

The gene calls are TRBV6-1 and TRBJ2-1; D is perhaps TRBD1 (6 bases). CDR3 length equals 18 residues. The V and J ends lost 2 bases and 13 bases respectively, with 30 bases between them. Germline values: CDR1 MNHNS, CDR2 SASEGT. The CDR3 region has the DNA TGTGCCAGCAGTGAAATACGAACCCGGGACACCCTCTACAATGGACAGTTCTTC. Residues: CASSEIRTRDTLYNGQFF.